Listed below are T cell receptor beta chains from one sample, sequenced in a study of early T cells in non-severe SARS-CoV-2 infection. MiXCR, applied by TCRdb to the 5' RACE reads, yields one record per CDR3 protein. The data show about 25,000 distinct CDR3 sequences, 4.3% seen once. The sequencing sample was made of whole blood. These receptors all come from an adult who was a healthcare worker with PCR-confirmed SARS-CoV-2 infection or an uninfected control (not recorded which). CDR3s leave out the opening cysteine and the closing phenylalanine or tryptophan.

>TRBJ2-5|TRBV4-1
ASSQVTPSGGRYQETQY
>TRBJ2-1|TRBV29-1
SVRYYQTGGYNEQF
>TRBJ2-3|TRBV12-3/TRBV12-4
ASRLGRGQDTQY
>TRBJ2-1|TRBV19
ASSLGTSYYNEQF
>TRBJ1-1|TRBV7-2
ASSSRPNTEAF
>TRBJ2-5|TRBV5-4
ASSLVLAGGKETQY
>TRBJ1-3|TRBV7-9
ASSLGQDNTIY
>TRBJ2-5|TRBV7-6
ASSSSWGFGETQY
>TRBJ1-2|TRBV20-1
SAYPPLRGMNYGYT
>TRBJ1-4|TRBV11-2
ASSLEGLNKKLF
>TRBJ2-3|TRBV3-1
ASRGGADTQY
>TRBJ2-3|TRBV7-2
ASSLTGLDTQY
>TRBJ2-3|TRBV11-1
ASSLGGTSDTQY
>TRBJ1-4|TRBV6-5
ASSRGGQGEKLF